The 17 T cell receptor beta chains given below trace back to one sample, sequenced in a study of blood T cell repertoires in COVID-19. The repertoire was sequenced with immunoSEQ multiplex PCR; TCRdb's copy has only in-frame clones and lacks some. The table includes 200,000 to 250,000 clones, 75% to 85% detected once. What was sequenced was peripheral blood. The receptors derive from an older woman with COVID-19, enrolled during active disease.

This chain uses TRBV27 with TRBJ1-2; D is ambiguous. The CDR3 is 14 residues long. CDR1 and CDR2 (germline): MNHEY, SMNVEV (reference sequence). Trimming pared 6 bases from V and 0 bases from J, leaving 11 bases between. The CDR3, as DNA: TGTGCCAGCAGCCGGTTGGTTGCTAACTATGGCTACACCTTC. Translated, it gives CASSRLVANYGYTF.

This clone was recorded a few times. The CDR3 region has the DNA TGTGCCAGCAGCCAGACTACTAGTCCCGGGGAGCTGTTTTTT. As protein: CASSQTTSPGELFF. The V gene is TRBV16, the J gene TRBJ2-2; tentatively, D is TRBD2 (5 bases). Germline V CDR1 and CDR2: KGHSY, FQNENV. The V and J ends lost 3 bases and 6 bases respectively, with 11 bases between them. This CDR3 spans 14 amino acids.

V usage is TRBV18 and J usage is TRBJ2-2; 9 bases map to TRBD2. Germline CDR1 and CDR2: KGHSH and LQKENI. The CDR3 contains 16 residues. The junction had 4 bases not matched to a gene; V was cut back by 5 bases and J by 0 bases. The CDR3 nucleotides read TGTGCCAGCTCAACAGCTAGCGGGGCGAACACCGGGGAGCTGTTTTTT. Encoded protein: CASSTASGANTGELFF. The full variable domain, with the rest looked up from reference TRBV18 and TRBJ2-2, is NAGVMQNPRHLVRRRGQEARLRCSPMKGHSHVYWYRQLPEEGLKFMVYLQKENIIDESGMPKERFSAEFPKEGPSILRIQQVVRGDSAAYFCASSTASGANTGELFFGEGSRLTVL.

This chain connects TRBV12-5 to TRBJ1-1; 8 positions match TRBD1. CDR1 and CDR2 from the germline V gene are LGHNT and FRNRAP. The CDR3 runs 15 residues. Germline trimming cut 2 bases from V and 4 bases from J; bases unmatched to any gene: 6. The DNA of the CDR3 is TGTGCTAGTGGTTTGTCGAGACAGGGGAGCACTGAAGCTTTCTTT. Translated: CASGLSRQGSTEAFF.

V gene TRBV7-3 combines with J gene TRBJ2-5; no definite D call. The germline CDR1 and CDR2 sequences are SGHTA and FQGTGA. The V and J ends lost 2 bases and 3 bases respectively, with 7 bases between them. CDR3 length: 13 amino acids. The CDR3 region is CASSLSGEETQYF. DNA for the CDR3: TGTGCCAGCAGCTTATCCGGAGAAGAGACCCAGTACTTC.

The chain uses TRBV6-2 or TRBV6-3 and TRBJ2-5; no reliable D call. This CDR3 is 13 amino acids long. Germline assignment: CDR1 MNHEY and CDR2 SVGEGT. Trimming took 4 bases from V and 5 from J, leaving 11 bases between them. The CDR3 is CASSFGPRETQYF. The CDR3 DNA follows: TGTGCCAGCAGTTTTGGGCCTCGGGAGACCCAGTACTTC.

This clone showed up just a few times. The chain links TRBV27 to TRBJ2-1; TRBD1 agrees at 7 bases. CDR1 is MNHEY, CDR2 SMNVEV, per germline (reference sequence). J was trimmed by 4 bases and V by 5 bases; bases with no gene match: 5. CDR3 length: 14 amino acids. In DNA, the CDR3 is TGTGCCAGCAGTCTAGGGACAGCTTACAATGAGCAGTTCTTC. Protein sequence: CASSLGTAYNEQFF.

This clone is a singleton in its sample. J is TRBJ2-3 and V is TRBV12-3 or TRBV12-4; D may be TRBD2 (6 bases). Deletions cut 8 bases from V and 3 bases from J, with 12 bases between. This CDR3 region has 13 residues. CDR3 loop: CASSRRETDTQYF. In DNA, the CDR3 is TGTGCCAGCTCCCGGAGGGAGACAGATACGCAGTATTTT.

The chain combines TRBV4-3 with TRBJ2-5; 11 positions match TRBD2. Trimming took 4 bases from V and 1 from J; bases not matched to a gene: 2. The CDR3 has 15 residues. Germline CDR1 LGHNA, CDR2 YSLEER. CDR3 in DNA: TGCGCCAGCAGCCCTAGCGGGAGGTCCCAAGAGACCCAGTACTTC. Translating gives CASSPSGRSQETQYF.

The chain links TRBV5-8 to TRBJ1-2; unclear D gene. The V gene's germline CDR1 is SGHTS and CDR2 YDEGEE. The CDR3 has 12 residues. V was pared by 1 base and J by 13 bases, with 14 bases between. CDR3 in amino acids: CASSLRRASFTF. CDR3 nucleotide sequence: TGTGCCAGCAGCTTGAGGAGGGCGTCCTTCACCTTC.

The chain recombines TRBV23-1 with TRBJ1-1; 7 nucleotides agree with TRBD1. TRBV23-1 is noted as an ORF with a role that remains uncertain. Unmatched junction bases numbered 13, after V lost 2 bases and J lost 1 base. The length of the CDR3 is 18 residues. The CDR3 DNA reads TGCGCCAGCAGTCAACCGGAAAGGGGGCCCGCCTCGAACACTGAAGCTTTCTTT. The encoded protein is CASSQPERGPASNTEAFF.

V and J are TRBV25-1 and TRBJ2-3; 10 nucleotides line up with TRBD2. Germline assignment: CDR1 MGHDK and CDR2 SYGVNS. Trimming cost V 1 base and J 0 bases; bases outside gene matches: 1. CDR3 length: 16 residues. DNA for the CDR3: TGTGCCAGCAGTGAATCGACTAGCGGGAGCACAGATACGCAGTATTTT. Translated, it gives CASSESTSGSTDTQYF. Full variable domain (remainder filled in from reference TRBV25-1 and TRBJ2-3): EADIYQTPRYLVIGTGKKITLECSQTMGHDKMYWYQQDPGMELHLIHYSYGVNSTEKGDLSSESTVSRIRTEHFPLTLESARPSHTSQYLCASSESTSGSTDTQYFGPGTRLTVL.

This clone was observed a few times. The rearrangement joins TRBV19 to TRBJ1-4, with D unresolved. The V end lost 3 bases, the J end lost 6 bases, and 20 bases lay between the germline ends. This CDR3 contains 17 residues. Germline CDR1 and CDR2: LNHDA and SQIVND (reference sequence). The DNA of the CDR3 is TGTGCCAGTAGTATCGGGGAGTCATGGGGTCGCGATGAAAAACTGTTTTTT. This gives the protein CASSIGESWGRDEKLFF.

The DNA of the CDR3 is TGCGCCAGCAGCCAAGTGTCGCCAGAAAGAATTAATTCACCCCTCCACTTT. It translates to CASSQVSPERINSPLHF. The J gene is TRBJ1-6, the V gene TRBV4-1, with unresolved D. CDR3 length: 17 residues. CDR1 MGHRA and CDR2 YSYEKL come from the germline V gene. V lost 1 base and J lost 6, with 16 bases in between.

This clone was counted between two and nine times. The V and J genes are TRBV19 and TRBJ1-5; possible D gene TRBD1, 6 bases. The CDR3 loop spans 17 amino acids. V was shortened by 0 bases and J by 2 bases, with 14 bases between the two germline ends. CDR1 is LNHDA, CDR2 SQIVND, per germline (reference sequence). The CDR3 region is CASSIDWLRGGNQPQHF. CDR3 sequence (DNA): TGTGCCAGTAGTATAGATTGGCTCAGGGGAGGCAATCAGCCCCAGCATTTT.

The V and J genes are TRBV4-3 and TRBJ1-2, with no clear D. There are 15 residues in the CDR3. Trimming removed 0 bases at V and 0 bases at J, with 8 bases between. Germline V lookup: CDR1 LGHNA, CDR2 YSLEER. CDR3 nucleotides: TGCGCCAGCAGCCAAGATACAGCAACTAACTATGGCTACACCTTC. Amino acids: CASSQDTATNYGYTF.

The rearrangement links TRBV11-1 to TRBJ2-1, with 12 bases aligning to TRBD1. Germline V CDR1 and CDR2: SGHAT, FQDESV (reference sequence). Trimming at V came to 3 bases and at J to 9 bases, leaving 6 bases not matched to a gene. CDR3 length: 15 amino acids. This CDR3 is CASSFWGQGATEQFF. The DNA of the CDR3 is TGTGCCAGCAGCTTTTGGGGACAGGGGGCGACTGAGCAGTTCTTC.